This T cell receptor beta chain originates from a study of blood T cell repertoires in COVID-19. Study as a whole: There were acute and convalescent COVID-19 samples, and they came from the United States, Italy and Spain. T cells, B-cell-depleted T cells, or PBMCs supplied cDNA or gDNA.

This CDR3 contains 14 residues. V gave up 5 bases and J gave up 0 bases, with 11 bases separating them. Germline loops: CDR1 SGHNT, CDR2 YENEEA. Method: immunoSEQ multiplex PCR; TCRdb's copy keeps in-frame clones and lacks some. Here the sample spans under 150,000 clones, about 85% being singletons. The J gene is TRBJ2-7, the V gene TRBV11-3, with D perhaps TRBD1 (5 bases). The sequence derives from a man aged 35 to 55 with acute or convalescent COVID-19. Input material: peripheral blood. This CDR3 is CASSPGHSSYEQYF. As DNA, the CDR3 is TGTGCCAGCAGCCCCGGACACAGCTCCTACGAGCAGTACTTC.